Listed below are T cell receptor beta chains from one sample, sequenced in a study of CD8+ T cells in alopecia areata. Here immunoSEQ multiplex PCR was the method, and the copy in TCRdb shows in-frame clones only, minus some. In the table there are about 14,000 clones, around 60% of which are singletons. The sample consisted of CD4+ Tregs sorted from blood. The source is a human donor with alopecia areata. Each CDR3 is given with its conserved first and last residue. A D gene is named only where the DNA matches it firmly. Clone size is shown for a subset of rows, as once, few, many or a class of expanded clone.

- | TRBJ2-2 | - | TRBV27 | CASSSQWAGELFF | TGTGCCAGCAGTTCGCAATGGGCCGGGGAGCTGTTTTTT
few | TRBJ2-6 | TRBD2 | TRBV6-5 | CASSHGGSGANVLTF | TGTGCCAGCAGCCACGGGGGGTCTGGGGCCAACGTCCTGACTTTC
few | TRBJ2-2 | - | TRBV4-2 | CASSQAGELFF | TGTGCCAGCAGCCAAGCCGGGGAGCTGTTTTTT
- | TRBJ1-3 | TRBD1 | TRBV6-5 | CASRKDRRGNTIYF | TGTGCCAGCAGAAAGGACAGGAGAGGAAACACCATATATTTT
- | TRBJ2-6 | - | TRBV19 | CASSIGANVLTF | TGTGCCAGTAGTATCGGGGCCAACGTCCTGACTTTC
- | TRBJ2-1 | - | TRBV7-3 | CASSISSATQNEQFF | TGTGCCAGCAGCATCTCTAGCGCCACCCAAAATGAGCAGTTCTTC
few | TRBJ1-1 | TRBD1 | TRBV14 | CASSQATGANTEAFF | TGTGCCAGCAGCCAAGCAACAGGGGCGAACACTGAAGCTTTCTTT
few | TRBJ2-1 | TRBD2 | TRBV27 | CASSSITGLAPLSDEQFF | TGTGCCAGCAGTTCCATAACCGGACTAGCCCCCCTGAGTGATGAGCAGTTCTTC
- | TRBJ2-5 | TRBD2 | TRBV19 | CASSTGLVETQYF | TGTGCCAGTAGTACAGGACTAGTAGAGACCCAGTACTTC
few | TRBJ2-3 | - | TRBV10-3 | CAISDRQGSTDTQYF | TGTGCCATCAGTGACCGACAAGGGAGTACAGATACGCAGTATTTT
large | TRBJ2-3 | TRBD2 | TRBV5-1 | CASSLVLAGGDTQYF | TGCGCCAGCAGCTTGGTGCTAGCGGGAGGAGATACGCAGTATTTT
- | TRBJ2-7 | TRBD1 | TRBV6-5 | CASRRTQSLGQAFF | TGTGCCAGCAGACGTACTCAGTCTTTGGGACAGGCGTTTTTC
few | TRBJ2-7 | TRBD1 | TRBV28 | CASSSSGTGSYEQYF | TGTGCCAGCAGTTCATCCGGGACAGGGTCCTACGAGCAGTACTTC
- | TRBJ2-7 | - | TRBV20-1 | CSADHVNEQYF | TGCAGTGCCGACCATGTAAACGAGCAGTACTTC
few | TRBJ1-1 | - | TRBV5-4 | CASSPQVSTEAFF | TGTGCCAGCAGCCCCCAGGTGTCCACTGAAGCTTTCTTT
- | TRBJ2-1 | - | TRBV7-9 | CASSFGISAYNEQFF | TGTGCCAGCAGCTTTGGCATATCCGCCTACAATGAGCAGTTCTTC
few | TRBJ2-3 | - | TRBV4-2 | CASSQDPGHASTDTQYF | TGTGCCAGCAGCCAAGATCCGGGACACGCTAGCACAGATACGCAGTATTTT
- | TRBJ1-1 | - | TRBV5-1 | CASKPSLNTEAFF | TGCGCCAGTAAGCCTTCTTTGAACACTGAAGCTTTCTTT
- | TRBJ1-1 | TRBD1 | TRBV9 | CASSPRGGGVTEAFF | TGTGCCAGCAGCCCAAGAGGAGGGGGCGTCACTGAAGCTTTCTTT
- | TRBJ2-7 | - | TRBV5-1 | CASSLGHLYEQYF | TGCGCCAGCAGCTTGGGACATCTGTACGAGCAGTACTTC
few | TRBJ2-2 | TRBD1 | TRBV5-1 | CASSPGQGAGAGELFF | TGCGCCAGCAGCCCCGGACAGGGGGCGGGCGCCGGGGAGCTGTTTTTT
- | TRBJ1-1 | - | TRBV7-3 | CASSLMGPNTEAFF | TGTGCCAGCAGCTTAATGGGGCCGAACACTGAAGCTTTCTTT
- | TRBJ2-7 | TRBD2 | TRBV18 | CASSRLLAGGPYEQYF | TGTGCCAGCTCACGGCTTCTAGCGGGAGGCCCCTACGAGCAGTACTTC
- | TRBJ2-7 | TRBD1 | TRBV18 | CASSPRQGIYSYEQYF | TGTGCCAGCTCACCCCGACAGGGGATCTACTCCTACGAGCAGTACTTC